These 15 T cell receptor beta chains came from one sample sequenced in a study of cytomegalovirus exposure and HLA in healthy donors. PCR amplification relied on 60 Vbeta primers (plus 13 Jbeta primers). This table comes from immunoSEQ multiplex PCR, and its TCRdb copy is limited to in-frame clones, with some not included. Of fewer than 80,000 clones in the sample, 70% to 75% were seen once. Sequences were obtained from PBMCs. The origin of the receptors is a woman in her twenties or thirties in good health and CMV-seronegative.

The chain employs TRBV5-6 and TRBJ1-1; 10 bases map to TRBD1. V lost 0 bases and J lost 3; bases outside the gene matches: 8. The germline V gene encodes CDR1 SGHDT and CDR2 YYEEEE. The length of the CDR3 is 17 residues. The CDR3 loop is CASSLGDRGRSHTEAFF. DNA of the CDR3: TGTGCCAGCAGCTTGGGGGACAGGGGCCGCAGCCACACTGAAGCTTTCTTT. The whole variable domain, filled in from reference TRBV5-6 and TRBJ1-1, reads DAGVTQSPTHLIKTRGQQVTLRCSPKSGHDTVSWYQQALGQGPQFIFQYYEEEERQRGNFPDRFSGHQFPNYSSELNVNALLLGDSALYLCASSLGDRGRSHTEAFFGQGTRLTVV.

The J gene is TRBJ1-5, the V gene TRBV28; no clear D gene. The ends were cut back, 1 base at V and 3 bases at J, with 13 bases in the middle. The CDR3 spans 16 residues. CDR1 MDHEN and CDR2 SYDVKM come from the germline V gene. The DNA of the CDR3 is TGTGCCAGCAGTTTATATGAGGGCTTCACCAATCAGCCCCAGCATTTT. This encodes CASSLYEGFTNQPQHF.

The chain links TRBV11-2 to TRBJ2-2; 10 bases line up with TRBD2. With V trimmed by 4 bases and J by 5 bases, 4 bases remained unmatched. Germline assignment: CDR1 SGHAT and CDR2 FQNNGV. This CDR3 contains 15 residues. The DNA of the CDR3 is TGTGCCAGCAGCTCTAGCGGGAGTGGTACCGGGGAGCTGTTTTTT. Protein: CASSSSGSGTGELFF.

The chain is built from TRBV25-1 and TRBJ2-2; tentatively, D is TRBD2 (5 bases). This CDR3 is built from 14 residues. Germline V CDR1 and CDR2: MGHDK, SYGVNS. The ends were cut back, 0 bases at V and 6 bases at J, with 8 bases in the middle. CDR3 sequence (DNA): TGTGCCAGCAGTGAATATGAGGGCCCCGGGGAGCTGTTTTTT. Protein product: CASSEYEGPGELFF.

This chain links TRBV10-2 with TRBJ1-2, with 11 bases fitting TRBD1. The CDR3 is made up of 16 amino acids. V lost 6 bases to trimming and J lost 2 bases; unmatched junction nucleotides: 8. Germline V gives CDR1 WSHSY, CDR2 SAAADI. The chain's CDR3 is CASRWTGGNLNYGYTF. The CDR3 DNA reads TGCGCCAGCAGATGGACAGGGGGCAACCTAAACTATGGCTACACCTTC.

The V call is TRBV10-1, the J call TRBJ2-1; D is ambiguous. Germline CDR1 is WNHNN and CDR2 is SYGVQD (reference sequence). Trimming shortened V by 0 bases and J by 12 bases, and 12 bases separated the two germline ends. There are 13 residues in the CDR3. CDR3 loop: CASSESFPGGQFF. The DNA of the CDR3 is TGCGCCAGCAGTGAGTCGTTTCCCGGCGGGCAGTTCTTC.

The chain couples TRBV30 to TRBJ2-5, with D possibly TRBD2 on 6 matching bases. The J call is doubtful: the DNA matches TRBJ2-7 better. Germline V gene sequence: CDR1 GTSNPN, CDR2 SVGIG (reference sequence). This CDR3 is 15 amino acids long. The CDR3 DNA sequence: TGTGCCTGGAGTGTTTCTAGCGCCTCCTCCTACGAGCAGTACTTC. Protein: CAWSVSSASSYEQYF.

This clone was recorded a few times. This sequence joins TRBV6-5 and TRBJ1-1; D may be TRBD1 (5 bases). V was clipped by 5 bases and J by 4 bases, with 11 bases between them. Per the germline V gene, CDR1 is MNHEY and CDR2 is SVGAGI. This CDR3 has 13 amino acids. CDR3 nucleotides: TGTGCCAGCAGTCACAGGCTACCCACTGAAGCTTTCTTT. It specifies CASSHRLPTEAFF.

This chain links TRBV19 with TRBJ2-2, with TRBD2 matching over 7 bases. V lost 11 bases to trimming and J lost 1 base; unmatched junction nucleotides: 10. Germline loops: CDR1 LNHDA, CDR2 SQIVND (reference sequence). The CDR3 totals 15 residues. The CDR3 bases are TGTGCCTCGAAAGGGCTAGCGGTGAACACCGGGGAGCTGTTTTTT. This codes for CASKGLAVNTGELFF. The variable domain in full, with the rest retrieved from reference TRBV19 and TRBJ2-2, is DGGITQSPKYLFRKEGQNVTLSCEQNLNHDAMYWYRQDPGQGLRLIYYSQIVNDFQKGDIAEGYSVSREKKESFPLTVTSAQKNPTAFYLCASKGLAVNTGELFFGEGSRLTVL.

The gene calls are TRBV19 and TRBJ2-1, with 13 bases aligning to TRBD2. The CDR3 is 16 residues long. Germline CDR1 reads LNHDA; CDR2 reads SQIVND (reference sequence). The ends lost 4 bases at V and 12 bases at J; junction bases unmatched: 12. The CDR3 region is CASSKDGLAGVVGQFF. The CDR3 DNA reads TGTGCCAGTAGTAAAGACGGACTAGCGGGAGTGGTTGGGCAGTTCTTC.

The CDR3, as DNA: TGTGCCTGGAGCGCCAGAATAGGGGCCGCCCCGGCCCAGCATTTT. It specifies CAWSARIGAAPAQHF. The chain links TRBV30 to TRBJ1-5; D may be TRBD1 (5 bases). The CDR3 runs to 15 residues. Trimming shortened V by 3 bases and J by 11 bases, and 23 bases separated the two germline ends. Germline assignment: CDR1 GTSNPN and CDR2 SVGIG (reference sequence).

J is TRBJ1-2 and V is TRBV27, with TRBD1 matching 7 bases. Germline V gene data show CDR1 as MNHEY and CDR2 as SMNVEV (reference sequence). With V trimmed by 5 bases and J by 4 bases, 10 bases remained unmatched. This CDR3 comprises 15 residues. CDR3 loop: CASSPRQGRGYGYTF. The CDR3 DNA reads TGTGCCAGCAGTCCTCGACAGGGAAGGGGCTATGGCTACACCTTC.

This clone has a single count. The chain combines TRBV25-1 with TRBJ2-5, with D possibly being TRBD1 (6 bases). Germline lookup yields CDR1 MGHDK and CDR2 SYGVNS. Trimming removed 4 bases from V and 5 bases from J, with 17 bases in between. The CDR3 spans 15 residues. The CDR3 is CASSGRKGDMETQYF. The CDR3 nucleotides are TGTGCCAGCAGTGGCCGCAAGGGGGATATGGAGACCCAGTACTTC.

The chain carries TRBV7-3 and TRBJ2-3, with 8 nucleotides matching TRBD2. Germline V CDR1 and CDR2: SGHTA, FQGTGA. Unmatched junction bases numbered 6, after V lost 2 bases and J lost 5 bases. CDR3 length: 15 amino acids. Here the CDR3 DNA reads TGTGCCAGCAGCTTAGCGGGAGGTTCTCAAGATACGCAGTATTTT. Its protein is CASSLAGGSQDTQYF.

Details on this clone: At one of its ends the junction is not consistent with the germline gene, which may arise from a read error. The chain joins TRBV7-8 to TRBJ2-4, with D maybe TRBD2 (5 bases). This CDR3 is built from 11 residues. Germline CDR1 is SGHVS and CDR2 is FQNEAQ. The CDR3 here is CASSLGHTRNF. The CDR3, as DNA: TGTGCCAGCAGCTTGGGCCACACTAGAAACTTC.